A selection of T cell receptor beta chains follows, all from one sample in a study of shared clonotypes between healthy human individuals. Only in-frame clones appear in the TCRdb table, and some are missing; sequencing was by immunoSEQ multiplex PCR. Here the sample spans about 640,000 clones, 55% to 75% being singletons. Sequencing input: memory CD4+ T cells sorted from blood. Source of these receptors: a woman aged 30 to 39 in good health. The CDR3 runs from the conserved cysteine through the conserved F or W. The D gene is left open where the match is weak. Clone size is shown for a subset of rows, as once, few, many or a class of expanded clone.

V	D	size	J	DNA	CDR3
TRBV28	NA	few	TRBJ1-1	TGTGCCAGCAGTGCCCCCAACAGACCGAACACTGAAGCTTTCTTT	CASSAPNRPNTEAFF
TRBV6-5	TRBD1	once	TRBJ1-4	TGTGCCAGCAGTTCTCCACGGACAGGGGGATTGGAAAAACTGTTTTTT	CASSSPRTGGLEKLFF
TRBV25-1	NA	NA	TRBJ2-1	TGTGCCAGCAGTGAGGCCCGGAGGGCCTCCTACAATGAGCAGTTCTTC	CASSEARRASYNEQFF
TRBV7-6	NA	NA	TRBJ1-6	TGTGCCAGCAGCTTACAGGACGGAGGCGGTTCACCCCTCCACTTT	CASSLQDGGGSPLHF
TRBV5-1	NA	few	TRBJ2-5	TGCGCCAGCAGAGATCGGACGCTCCAAGAGACCCAGTACTTC	CASRDRTLQETQYF
TRBV18	TRBD1	NA	TRBJ2-1	TGTGCCAGCTCACCACTAGGACAGGGTTTTGATGAGCAGTTCTTC	CASSPLGQGFDEQFF
TRBV29-1	NA	NA	TRBJ2-3	TGCAGCGTTGCGACAGATACGCAGTATTTT	CSVATDTQYF
TRBV28	NA	NA	TRBJ1-6	TGTGCCAGCAGACCTACAGAAAACTATAGAGATAATTCACCCCTCCACTTT	CASRPTENYRDNSPLHF
TRBV6-6	NA	few	TRBJ1-3	TGTGCCAGCAGCTACGGCGACACCATATATTTT	CASSYGDTIYF
TRBV11-2	NA	few	TRBJ1-1	TGTGCCAGCAGCTTTTCATCATCGAACACTGAAGCTTTCTTT	CASSFSSSNTEAFF
TRBV5-1	NA	NA	TRBJ1-5	TGCGCCAGCAGCCCCGGGGGAGAGGGGCAGCCCCAGCATTTT	CASSPGGEGQPQHF
TRBV2	NA	many	TRBJ2-1	TGTGCCTTTCACCCAGAGGATGGGAATGAGCAGTTCTTC	CAFHPEDGNEQFF
TRBV5-5	TRBD1	once	TRBJ1-1	TGTGCCAGCTGGGACAGGGTAAGATCGAGGGGTGAAGCTTTCTTT	CASWDRVRSRGEAFF
TRBV6-1	TRBD2	NA	TRBJ2-7	TGTGCCAGCAGTGGTTTACTAGCGGGAGGACGGAACTACGAGCAGTACTTC	CASSGLLAGGRNYEQYF
TRBV4-1	NA	NA	TRBJ2-7	TGCGCCAGCAGCCAGGGAGATTTTAGGGACGAGCAGTACTTC	CASSQGDFRDEQYF
TRBV5-1	NA	NA	TRBJ2-1	TGCGCCAGCAGTCAAGACTCAAGCTCCTACAATGAGCAGTTCTTC	CASSQDSSSYNEQFF
TRBV4-2	NA	once	TRBJ2-3	TGTGCCAGCAGCAGCGCAGCGGGCAGTACAGAAGCGCAGTATTTT	CASSSAAGSTEAQYF
TRBV14	NA	NA	TRBJ2-1	TGTGCCAGCAGCCCCCGGGTCGCGGCCCCACAAAGCTCCTACAATGAGCAGTTCTTC	CASSPRVAAPQSSYNEQFF
TRBV15	TRBD2	NA	TRBJ2-5	TGTGCCACCAGCAGAGAGACTAGCGGGTTTCAAGAGACCCAGTACTTC	CATSRETSGFQETQYF
TRBV5-1	TRBD2	NA	TRBJ2-7	TGCGCCAGCAGCTTATCCAGCGGGAGCAACGAGCAGTACTTC	CASSLSSGSNEQYF
TRBV19	NA	NA	TRBJ2-1	TGTGCCAGTAGTATAGCGCACGGGAGCACCTACAATGAGCAGTTCTTC	CASSIAHGSTYNEQFF
TRBV7-6	TRBD2	NA	TRBJ2-3	TGTGCCAGCAGCTCACAGACTAGCGGACTCACAGATACGCAGTATTTT	CASSSQTSGLTDTQYF
TRBV28	TRBD1	NA	TRBJ1-2	TGTGCCAGCCGAGCGACAGGGTGGGATGGCTACACCTTC	CASRATGWDGYTF
TRBV7-3	NA	NA	TRBJ1-2	TGTGCCAGCAGCCTCACCGCCGACAGTAACTATGGCTACACCTTC	CASSLTADSNYGYTF
TRBV7-9	TRBD2	NA	TRBJ2-2	TGTGCCAGCAGCTCCCCTCGACTAGCGGGAGTGGTCGGGGAGCTGTTTTTT	CASSSPRLAGVVGELFF
TRBV10-3	TRBD2	NA	TRBJ2-3	TGTGCCAGTACCGGGACTAGCGGGATCCGAGTCAGGTATTTT	CASTGTSGIRVRYF
TRBV20-1	NA	NA	TRBJ2-7	TGCAGTGCTACACCATCCTACGAGCAGTACTTC	CSATPSYEQYF
TRBV5-8	TRBD2	NA	TRBJ2-1	TGTGCCAGCAGCTCGGGGTGGCTAGCGGTTTACAATGAGCAGTTCTTC	CASSSGWLAVYNEQFF
TRBV7-8	TRBD1	NA	TRBJ1-2	TGTGCCAGCCGGGACAGGGGTCTTTCGAGTGGTGGCTACACCTTC	CASRDRGLSSGGYTF
TRBV11-2	TRBD1	NA	TRBJ1-1	TGTGCCAGCAGCCCAACAGGGGGCAAGGTAAACACTGAAGCTTTCTTT	CASSPTGGKVNTEAFF
TRBV7-9	NA	NA	TRBJ2-3	TGTGCCAGCAGCTTAGCAGTTAGCACAGATACGCAGTATTTT	CASSLAVSTDTQYF
TRBV11-2	NA	many	TRBJ1-2	TGTGCCAGCAGCTCCATACGGCATCCCGGCTACACCTTC	CASSSIRHPGYTF
TRBV6-6	NA	many	TRBJ2-5	TGTGCCAGCGGGTTCGGGGAGACCCAGTACTTC	CASGFGETQYF
TRBV23-1	TRBD2	NA	TRBJ2-7	TGCGCCAGCAATGCAATGGACTACAGACAGGGGCCGACTAGCGGGGTATGCTACGAGCAGTACTTC	CASNAMDYRQGPTSGVCYEQYF
TRBV18	NA	NA	TRBJ2-2	TGTGCCAGCTCACCCACGACGGACACCGGGGAGCTGTTTTTT	CASSPTTDTGELFF
TRBV5-1	TRBD1	NA	TRBJ2-2	TGCGCCAGCAGCGAAGGACAGGGGAGCACCGGGGAGCTGTTTTTT	CASSEGQGSTGELFF
TRBV28	NA	NA	TRBJ2-7	TGTGCCAGCAGGGGACGCTCCTACGAGCAGTACTTC	CASRGRSYEQYF
TRBV28	NA	NA	TRBJ2-7	TGTGCCATCTCGGGCGAGACCCTTGTCGAGCAGTACTTC	CAISGETLVEQYF
TRBV7-9	TRBD1	NA	TRBJ2-7	TGTGCCAGCAGCCGACAGGGGTACGAGCAGTACTTC	CASSRQGYEQYF
TRBV6-5	NA	few	TRBJ2-7	TGTGCCAGCAGTTACGCCCCGGGTTCCTACGAGCAGTACTTC	CASSYAPGSYEQYF
TRBV15	NA	once	TRBJ1-2	TGTGCCACCAGTCCCAATATGGGGGGAGGATATGGCTACACCTTC	CATSPNMGGGYGYTF
TRBV5-1	NA	NA	TRBJ1-2	TGCGCCAGCAGCTCACAGGGTGATGGCTACACCTTC	CASSSQGDGYTF
TRBV7-9	TRBD1	NA	TRBJ1-4	TGTGCCAGCAGCCCGGGGGACAGGGGTGTGACTAATGAAAAACTGTTTTTT	CASSPGDRGVTNEKLFF
TRBV28	TRBD2	NA	TRBJ2-2	TGTGCCAGCAGTTTTATAACTAGCGGGAGCGACACCGGGGAGCTGTTTTTT	CASSFITSGSDTGELFF
TRBV9	NA	once	TRBJ1-2	TGTGCCAGCAGCCACCGGCCCGGGAGTTCTAACTATGGCTACACCTTC	CASSHRPGSSNYGYTF
TRBV10-1	NA	few	TRBJ2-7	TGCGCCAGCAGTGAGTCTTGGGGGTACGAGCAGTACTTC	CASSESWGYEQYF
TRBV29-1	TRBD1	many	TRBJ2-2	TGCAGTGCCGGACAGGGGCATGGGGAGCTGTTTTTT	CSAGQGHGELFF
TRBV25-1	TRBD2	NA	TRBJ2-1	TGTGCCAGCAGTGGACTAGCGGGAGACTCCTACAATGAGCAGTTCTTC	CASSGLAGDSYNEQFF
TRBV4-1	TRBD1	NA	TRBJ1-3	TGCGCCAGCAGCCAGCCGACAGGGGGTTCTGGAAACACCATATATTTT	CASSQPTGGSGNTIYF
TRBV5-6	TRBD1	once	TRBJ1-2	TGTGCCAGCAGCTTGGTTAGGATTGGGACAGGGGATAACTATGGCTACACCTTC	CASSLVRIGTGDNYGYTF
TRBV18	NA	few	TRBJ2-7	TGTGCCAGCTCACCAAAGCCAGTTGGCGAGCAGTACTTC	CASSPKPVGEQYF
TRBV10-2	TRBD1	NA	TRBJ1-1	TGCGCCAGCAGTGGTTCAGGGGGCATGAACACTGAAGCTTTCTTT	CASSGSGGMNTEAFF
TRBV5-1	NA	many	TRBJ1-4	TGCGCCAGCACCCCGTCGGGGGGGCGAGGAGAAAAACTGTTTTTT	CASTPSGGRGEKLFF